One and the same sample provided the 30 T cell receptor beta chains below, sequenced in a study of post-analysis software for immune sequencing data. The antigens of these receptors remain unknown. Findings and limits, study-wide: Roughly 5 TRBV segments (TRBV5-6, TRBV5-1 and TRBV20-1 among them) occurred more frequently in patients than in controls.

Incorporated into the TCR beta cDNA libraries were unique molecular identifiers, which served to reduce PCR and sequencing biases. Each CDR3 protein gets one entry after TCRdb re-called the PCR reads with MiXCR. Of about 680,000 distinct CDR3 sequences listed, approximately 60% are singletons. Input material: blood. These receptors came from a girl aged 2-10 years with multiple sclerosis.

The chain has TRBV9 and TRBJ2-2, with TRBD2 matching over 8 bases. This CDR3 is 17 amino acids long. The V segment lost 4 bases and the J segment 6 bases; nucleotides outside the gene matches: 14. Germline V gene lookup returns CDR1 SGDLS and CDR2 YYNGEE. CDR3 loop: CASSLGSGTSNSGELFF. CDR3 bases: TGTGCCAGCAGCCTAGGGTCAGGGACTAGTAATTCCGGGGAGCTGTTTTTT.

This clonotype appeared a few times. This sequence joins TRBV5-1 and TRBJ2-7; TRBD2 agrees at 15 bases. Germline CDR1 is SGHRS and CDR2 is YFSETQ. The V gene end was trimmed by 1 base and the J gene end by 1 base; junction bases not matched to a gene: 6. This CDR3 contains 18 residues. CDR3 region: CASSLTPGTSGGSYEQYF. In DNA form, the CDR3 reads TGCGCCAGCAGCTTGACTCCCGGGACTAGCGGGGGGTCCTACGAGCAGTACTTC. Using reference TRBV5-1 and TRBJ2-7 for the parts outside the CDR3, the full variable domain is KAGVTQTPRYLIKTRGQQVTLSCSPISGHRSVSWYQQTPGQGLQFLFEYFSETQRNKGNFPGRFSGRQFSNSRSEMNVSTLELGDSALYLCASSLTPGTSGGSYEQYFGPGTRLTVT.

This chain connects TRBV25-1 to TRBJ1-2, with D perhaps matching TRBD1 (5 bases). From germline, CDR1 is MGHDK and CDR2 SYGVNS. Trimming pared 3 bases from V and 7 bases from J, leaving 9 bases between. This CDR3 has 12 residues. CDR3 region: CASSDQGPGYTF. The CDR3 region has the DNA TGTGCCAGCAGTGACCAGGGACCTGGCTACACCTTC.

This chain uses TRBV11-2 with TRBJ2-1, with D possibly being TRBD2 (6 bases). Looked up from germline, CDR1 is SGHAT and CDR2 is FQNNGV. This CDR3 region has 13 residues. V was trimmed by 4 bases and J by 8 bases, leaving 12 bases between them. This CDR3 is CASSSFRDYEQFF. CDR3 coding DNA: TGTGCCAGCAGCTCATTCCGGGACTATGAGCAGTTCTTC. The full variable domain, rest sourced from reference TRBV11-2 and TRBJ2-1, is EAGVAQSPRYKIIEKRQSVAFWCNPISGHATLYWYQQILGQGPKLLIQFQNNGVVDDSQLPKDRFSAERLKGVDSTLKIQPAKLEDSAVYLCASSSFRDYEQFFGPGTRLTVL.

This clonotype has more than one count but fewer than ten. This chain links TRBV29-1 with TRBJ2-7; 9 positions agree with TRBD2. The CDR3 has 16 residues. The ends lost 0 bases at V and 3 bases at J; junction bases unmatched: 9. The germline V gene encodes CDR1 SQVTM and CDR2 ANQGSEA. This CDR3 reads CSVEDTDSGRYYEQYF. The CDR3 nucleotides are TGCAGCGTTGAAGACACTGATAGCGGGAGATACTACGAGCAGTACTTC.

This chain joins TRBV12-3 or TRBV12-4 and TRBJ2-3; TRBD1 aligns across 11 bases. J gave up 6 bases and V 5 bases, and 4 bases lay outside the gene matches. The CDR3 consists of 14 residues. The CDR3 DNA is TGTGCCAGCAGTATCGGACAGGGGGCCGATACGCAGTATTTT. It translates to CASSIGQGADTQYF.

The chain carries TRBV6-5 and TRBJ1-4; TRBD1 might be the D (5 bases). The germline V gene has CDR1 MNHEY and CDR2 SVGAGI. The CDR3 loop spans 13 amino acids. Deletions cut 6 bases from V and 8 bases from J, with 13 bases between. CDR3 DNA sequence: TGTGCCAGCAGATCGGGACTCGGGGAAAAACTGTTTTTT. Translation gives CASRSGLGEKLFF.

The CDR3 loop reads CSAPNRALTSQGDFNYGYTF. CDR3 sequence (DNA): TGCAGTGCCCCAAACAGGGCTCTTACCAGTCAGGGGGACTTTAACTATGGCTACACCTTC. This chain connects TRBV20-1 to TRBJ1-2; 7 nucleotides agree with TRBD1. V lost 6 bases to trimming and J lost 1 base; unmatched junction nucleotides: 26. This CDR3 comprises 20 residues. CDR1 is DFQATT and CDR2 is SNEGSKA in the germline V gene (reference sequence).

This chain uses TRBV5-5 with TRBJ2-7, with no clear D. Trimming removed 2 bases at V and 0 bases at J, with 9 bases between. The CDR3 extends over 14 amino acids. Germline V CDR1 and CDR2: SGHKS, YYEKEE (reference sequence). CDR3 sequence reads: CASSLPLSSYEQYF. DNA of the CDR3: TGTGCCAGCAGCTTACCCCTCAGCTCCTACGAGCAGTACTTC.

The chain joins TRBV5-5 to TRBJ2-4; D may be TRBD1 (6 bases). The J call is uncertain, as TRBJ2-7 better fits the DNA end. The CDR3 is 15 residues long. The germline V gene encodes CDR1 SGHKS and CDR2 YYEKEE (reference sequence). The DNA for the CDR3 is TGTGCCAGCAGCTTGGAGGGGGAGCCTTTTTACGAGCAGTACTTC. Translation gives CASSLEGEPFYEQYF.

This chain uses TRBV5-1 with TRBJ1-4; D unclear. Trimming pared 0 bases from V and 7 bases from J, leaving 10 bases between. CDR3 length equals 14 residues. CDR1 and CDR2 from the germline V gene are SGHRS and YFSETQ. CDR3 DNA sequence: TGCGCCAGCAGCTTGGGAGAGCAAGGTGAAAAACTGTTTTTT. Its protein is CASSLGEQGEKLFF.

The chain has TRBV20-1 and TRBJ1-3; D not certain. The V end was cut by 3 bases, the J end by 0 bases, with 6 bases between. This CDR3 spans 13 amino acids. The germline V gene encodes CDR1 DFQATT and CDR2 SNEGSKA (reference sequence). CDR3 loop: CSASGSSGNTIYF. DNA of the CDR3: TGCAGTGCTAGTGGGAGCTCTGGAAACACCATATATTTT.

The chain is built from TRBV28 and TRBJ1-2; the match to TRBD1 covers 8 bases. V lost 5 bases and J lost 4; bases outside the gene matches: 9. The CDR3 runs 15 residues. Germline assignment: CDR1 MDHEN and CDR2 SYDVKM. Written as DNA, the CDR3 is TGTGCCAGCAGTCTCTCCGGGACAGGCCTCTATGGCTACACCTTC. Residues: CASSLSGTGLYGYTF.

The J gene is TRBJ1-1, the V gene TRBV7-9; 8 nucleotides agree with TRBD1. Germline CDR1 reads SEHNR; CDR2 reads FQNEAQ (reference sequence). CDR3 length: 14 residues. With 5 bases clipped from V and 4 bases from J, the junction kept 6 bases outside the gene matches. For the CDR3, the DNA is TGTGCCAGCAGCGGACGTCAGGGGGCCACTGAAGCTTTCTTT. Protein: CASSGRQGATEAFF. Supplemented by reference TRBV7-9 and TRBJ1-1, the full variable domain reads DTGVSQNPRHKITKRGQNVTFRCDPISEHNRLYWYRQTLGQGPEFLTYFQNEAQLEKSRLLSDRFSAERPKGSFSTLEIQRTEQGDSAMYLCASSGRQGATEAFFGQGTRLTVV.

This clonotype was observed a few times. V usage is TRBV29-1 and J usage is TRBJ2-1; D is ambiguous. The CDR3 loop spans 13 amino acids. The V end lost 2 bases, the J end lost 8 bases, and 13 bases lay between the germline ends. CDR1 is SQVTM and CDR2 is ANQGSEA in the germline V gene. In DNA, the CDR3 is TGCAGCGTTGAACTAGTGGGCCGTCATGAGCAGTTCTTC. As protein: CSVELVGRHEQFF.

The chain carries TRBV27 and TRBJ2-5; D is uncertain. The CDR3 length is 13 residues. Deletions cut 1 base from V and 3 bases from J, with 6 bases between. Germline values: CDR1 MNHEY, CDR2 SMNVEV (reference sequence). The CDR3 protein is CASSLLVEETQYF. The CDR3 DNA follows: TGTGCCAGCAGTTTATTGGTAGAAGAGACCCAGTACTTC.

V is TRBV5-1 and J is TRBJ1-2; perhaps TRBD1 as D (5 bases). Germline V gives CDR1 SGHRS, CDR2 YFSETQ. The CDR3 runs to 13 residues. Trimming took 4 bases from V and 8 from J, leaving 15 bases between them. The chain's CDR3 is CASSPMTVQGYTF. The CDR3, as DNA: TGCGCCAGCAGCCCGATGACAGTTCAAGGCTACACCTTC.

V and J are TRBV6-5 and TRBJ2-7; TRBD1 aligns across 8 bases. The CDR3 length is 15 residues. J lost 0 bases, V lost 5 bases, and 6 bases had no gene match. CDR1 MNHEY and CDR2 SVGAGI come from the germline V gene. In DNA, the CDR3 is TGTGCCAGCAGTGCGACAGGGGCCTCCTCCTACGAGCAGTACTTC. Protein product: CASSATGASSYEQYF.

V gene TRBV12-2 combines with J gene TRBJ2-1; TRBD2, the table's D call, lacks a check against the DNA. TRBV12-2 is classified as a pseudogene. The CDR3 is made up of 20 amino acids. DNA of the CDR3: TGTGCAAGTCGCTTAGGGACTCGGCGACAGGGCTTCAGCTCCTACAATGAGCAGTTCTTC. Its protein is CASRLGTRRQGFSSYNEQFF.

V is TRBV19 and J is TRBJ1-2; tentative D call: TRBD1 (5 bases). The CDR3 has 16 residues. In germline, CDR1 is LNHDA, CDR2 SQIVND (reference sequence). V was clipped by 10 bases and J by 0 bases, with 21 bases between them. For the CDR3, the DNA is TGTGCCACCACTAAGGACCAGGGAGTCTCTAACTATGGCTACACCTTC. Translated, it gives CATTKDQGVSNYGYTF.

V usage is TRBV6-2 or TRBV6-3 and J usage is TRBJ2-4; D remains unclear. The DNA matches TRBJ2-7 better at its end, which makes the J call doubtful. This CDR3 contains 12 residues. Germline CDR1 and CDR2: MNHEY and SVGEGT. CDR3 amino acids: CASSDPPYEQYF. In DNA, the CDR3 is TGTGCCAGCAGTGACCCTCCCTACGAGCAGTACTTC.

Concerning this clonotype itself: A junction boundary mismatches the germline segment, possibly from a read error. The rearrangement uses TRBV7-2 and TRBJ2-5; 7 bases match TRBD2. CDR1 is SGHTA and CDR2 is FQGNSA in the germline V gene. CDR3 length equals 14 residues. CDR3 bases: TGTGCCGGCAGCTCCACGGGGGGACAAGAGACCCAGTACTTC. Translated: CAGSSTGGQETQYF.

CDR3 DNA sequence: TGCAGCGTTGAAGGGGGAGGGGACACCGATTACTATGGCTACACCTTC. Translating it yields CSVEGGGDTDYYGYTF. V usage is TRBV29-1 and J usage is TRBJ1-2, with D tentatively TRBD1 (6 bases). V lost 1 base and J 3 bases, leaving 18 bases between the germline ends. This CDR3 is 16 amino acids long. Germline V lookup: CDR1 SQVTM, CDR2 ANQGSEA.

The chain combines TRBV7-2 with TRBJ2-5; 11 bases align to TRBD2. The CDR3 covers 16 residues. With 2 bases clipped from V and 7 bases from J, the junction kept 9 bases outside the gene matches. From germline, CDR1 is SGHTA and CDR2 FQGNSA. Here the CDR3 DNA reads TGTGCCAGCAGCTTACCTCCTAGCGGGGGGCAGGGGACCCAGTACTTC. Encoded protein: CASSLPPSGGQGTQYF.

This clonotype was seen just once. This chain uses TRBV7-2 with TRBJ2-3; a weak D match, TRBD2 (6 bases). CDR3 length: 13 residues. V shed 3 bases and J shed 6 bases, with 10 bases lying between them. The germline V gene has CDR1 SGHTA and CDR2 FQGNSA. CDR3 region: CASSFAEGDTQYF. The CDR3 DNA is TGTGCCAGCAGCTTCGCGGAGGGGGATACGCAGTATTTT.

For the CDR3, the DNA is TGTGCCAGCAGCTTATTACAGATCGCCTTAACCGGGGAGCTGTTTTTT. It specifies CASSLLQIALTGELFF. This chain uses TRBV5-6 with TRBJ2-2, with D uncertain. There are 16 residues in the CDR3. Trimming shortened V by 2 bases and J by 5 bases, and 16 bases separated the two germline ends. In germline, CDR1 is SGHDT, CDR2 YYEEEE. Full variable domain (missing parts from reference TRBV5-6 and TRBJ2-2): DAGVTQSPTHLIKTRGQQVTLRCSPKSGHDTVSWYQQALGQGPQFIFQYYEEEERQRGNFPDRFSGHQFPNYSSELNVNALLLGDSALYLCASSLLQIALTGELFFGEGSRLTVL.

This clonotype was picked up one time. The chain couples TRBV14 to TRBJ1-2, with unresolved D. Trimming removed 1 base from V and 6 bases from J, with 15 bases in between. CDR3 size: 15 residues. Per germline, CDR1 SGHDN and CDR2 FVKESK. CDR3 sequence (DNA): TGTGCCAGCAGCCAAGCCCGTTTCCCAGGAGATGGCTACACCTTC. It is translated as CASSQARFPGDGYTF.

A word on this clonotype: One junction end does not reproduce the germline sequence, and a read error may be involved. V and J are TRBV12-3 or TRBV12-4 and TRBJ2-5, with unresolved D. This CDR3 contains 14 residues. The CDR3, as DNA: TGTGTCAGCAGTTTCGTCTCAAACCGAGAGACCCAGTACTTC. It yields the protein CVSSFVSNRETQYF.

The chain employs TRBV7-8 and TRBJ2-7, with D possibly TRBD2 on 5 matching bases. The V gene lost 0 bases and the J gene lost 7 bases, with 10 bases spanning the gap. CDR1 and CDR2 from the germline V gene are SGHVS and FQNEAQ. The CDR3 consists of 13 residues. As DNA, the CDR3 is TGTGCCAGCAGCTTAGCCCGGGGAGATGAGCAGTACTTC. Its protein is CASSLARGDEQYF.

V gene TRBV12-3 or TRBV12-4 combines with J gene TRBJ1-2; 7 bases are shared with TRBD1. After removal of 6 bases from V and 3 bases from J, the junction contained 7 bases not matched to a gene. The CDR3 runs 14 residues. The CDR3 region is CASRRGTGDYGYTF. The CDR3 region has the DNA TGTGCCAGCAGAAGAGGCACAGGGGACTATGGCTACACCTTC.